The 26 T cell receptor beta chains reported below all come from one sample, sequenced in a study of monozygotic twins with inflammatory bowel disease. TCRdb re-called the 5' RACE reads; every CDR3 protein appears as one record, without DNA. Found here are under 200,000 distinct CDR3 sequences; the top ten clones hold roughly 3%. The sequenced sample consisted of blood. The receptors were gathered from a human donor with ulcerative colitis or Crohn's disease, or a healthy co-twin of an affected twin (not recorded which).

This chain connects TRBV5-1 to TRBJ2-2; TCRdb gives TRBD2 as the D gene, but with no DNA this cannot be confirmed. The V gene's germline CDR1 is SGHRS and CDR2 YFSETQ. CDR3 length equals 16 residues. The chain's CDR3 is CASSLRLAGFTGELFF.

The chain couples TRBV27 to TRBJ1-5. Germline values: CDR1 MNHEY, CDR2 SMNVEV (reference sequence). The CDR3 loop spans 13 amino acids. Here the CDR3 reads CASSFNRGGPQHF.

V usage is TRBV7-3 and J usage is TRBJ2-1; the TRBD1 assignment by TCRdb is unverifiable without DNA. CDR1 SGHTA and CDR2 FQGTGA come from the germline V gene. The CDR3 consists of 16 residues. CDR3 loop: CASSLGSSGARGEQFF.

The V gene is TRBV6-2 or TRBV6-3, the J gene TRBJ2-3. The CDR3 contains 12 residues. Looked up from germline, CDR1 is MNHEY and CDR2 is SVGEGT. The chain's CDR3 is CASGHSTDTQYF.

The chain employs TRBV6-1 and TRBJ1-3; the TCRdb call, TRBD1, lacks DNA for checking. The CDR3 extends over 15 amino acids. Germline CDR1 and CDR2: MNHNS and SASEGT. The CDR3 loop is CASSESFNGRRDRYF.

The V and J genes are TRBV9 and TRBJ2-5. There are 12 residues in the CDR3. Germline V gene lookup returns CDR1 SGDLS and CDR2 YYNGEE. CDR3: CASSVAEETQYF.

The chain employs TRBV6-5 and TRBJ2-7; TCRdb's D gene call, TRBD2, goes unchecked for lack of DNA. Germline V gene sequence: CDR1 MNHEY, CDR2 SVGAGI. CDR3 length: 14 residues. The CDR3 spells CASRYRARFYEQYF.

V is TRBV27 and J is TRBJ2-7; TCRdb proposes TRBD1, but this gene call is untestable without DNA. Germline V gives CDR1 MNHEY, CDR2 SMNVEV (reference sequence). The CDR3 loop spans 12 amino acids. CDR3 sequence: CASSLFGNEQYF.

The J gene is TRBJ2-1, the V gene TRBV6-1; TCRdb indicates TRBD1, and absent DNA this call remains unverified. The CDR3 consists of 15 residues. Germline assignment: CDR1 MNHNS and CDR2 SASEGT. The CDR3 loop reads CASHWTGAVYNEQFF.

The CDR3 is CASRTGGGQPQHF. V is TRBV6-5 and J is TRBJ1-5; the D gene TCRdb calls, TRBD1, cannot be checked with no DNA. This CDR3 region has 13 residues. Germline CDR1 and CDR2: MNHEY and SVGAGI.

V usage is TRBV12-3 or TRBV12-4 and J usage is TRBJ2-1; with no DNA, the TCRdb D assignment of TRBD1 cannot be verified. This CDR3 spans 14 amino acids. This CDR3 reads CASSPLLIPNEQFF.

This chain joins TRBV12-3 or TRBV12-4 and TRBJ1-3; TCRdb's assignment of TRBD1 cannot be checked, as there is no DNA. CDR3 length: 14 amino acids. The CDR3 here is CASSSGTVGNTIYF.

The rearrangement joins TRBV7-2 to TRBJ2-3; TCRdb's D gene call, TRBD2, goes unchecked for lack of DNA. The CDR3 is made up of 15 amino acids. Germline CDR1 is SGHTA and CDR2 is FQGNSA. The CDR3: CASSLVGGESDTQYF. Using reference TRBV7-2 and TRBJ2-3 for the parts outside the CDR3, the full variable domain is GAGVSQSPSNKVTEKGKDVELRCDPISGHTALYWYRQSLGQGLEFLIYFQGNSAPDKSGLPSDRFSAERTGGSVSTLTIQRTQQEDSAVYLCASSLVGGESDTQYFGPGTRLTVL.

This sequence joins TRBV12-3 or TRBV12-4 and TRBJ1-1; checking the TCRdb D call of TRBD1 is not possible without DNA. The CDR3 is 12 amino acids. CDR3 amino acids: CASSITTGRAFF.

This chain uses TRBV3-1 with TRBJ1-6; TCRdb selects TRBD1, and the lack of DNA leaves this call unchecked. Per the germline V gene, CDR1 is LGHDT and CDR2 is YNNKEL (reference sequence). The CDR3 totals 14 residues. Here the CDR3 reads CASSQDQGASPLHF.

V is TRBV30 and J is TRBJ2-3; TCRdb's D gene call, TRBD1, goes unchecked for lack of DNA. The CDR3 totals 14 residues. The germline gives CDR1 GTSNPN, CDR2 SVGIG (reference sequence). The CDR3 region is CAWSVGGRTDTQYF.

The gene calls are TRBV7-3 and TRBJ2-6. The CDR3 runs 15 residues. CDR1 and CDR2 from the germline V gene are SGHTA and FQGTGA. CDR3 region: CASSAGPSGANVLTF. Drawing the rest from reference TRBV7-3 and TRBJ2-6, the complete variable domain is GAGVSQTPSNKVTEKGKYVELRCDPISGHTALYWYRQSLGQGPEFLIYFQGTGAADDSGLPNDRFFAVRPEGSVSTLKIQRTERGDSAVYLCASSAGPSGANVLTFGAGSRLTVL.

The V gene is TRBV27, the J gene TRBJ2-7; TCRdb outputs TRBD1, but without DNA this stays unchecked. The germline V gene has CDR1 MNHEY and CDR2 SMNVEV (reference sequence). The CDR3 length is 13 residues. The CDR3 is CAIGGQGVYEQYF.

This chain links TRBV14 with TRBJ1-4; TCRdb's D gene call, TRBD1, goes unchecked for lack of DNA. The CDR3 is made up of 18 amino acids. Germline lookup yields CDR1 SGHDN and CDR2 FVKESK. The CDR3 loop is CASSAPERGSGLNEKLFF.

The J gene is TRBJ2-6, the V gene TRBV2. The CDR3 covers 12 residues. Germline lookup yields CDR1 SNHLY and CDR2 FYNNEI. The CDR3 sequence is CARGIGANVLTF.

The chain's CDR3 is CASSLRGTRREQYF. The chain combines TRBV12-3 or TRBV12-4 with TRBJ2-7. This CDR3 has 14 amino acids.

V is TRBV30 and J is TRBJ2-3. Germline V CDR1 and CDR2: GTSNPN, SVGIG (reference sequence). This CDR3 spans 16 amino acids. The CDR3 here is CAWNTLGGTSTDTQYF.

The rearrangement uses TRBV30 and TRBJ2-4; TCRdb indicates TRBD1, and absent DNA this call remains unverified. The CDR3 contains 12 residues. The V gene's germline CDR1 is GTSNPN and CDR2 SVGIG (reference sequence). CDR3 loop: CAWSPGTNMQYF.

The CDR3 region is CASSLILAGPYEQYF. This chain joins TRBV28 and TRBJ2-7; the D call from TCRdb, TRBD2, cannot be confirmed without DNA. The length of the CDR3 is 15 residues. CDR1 is MDHEN and CDR2 is SYDVKM in the germline V gene.

The rearrangement uses TRBV2 and TRBJ2-3; TCRdb outputs TRBD1, but without DNA this stays unchecked. Germline V lookup: CDR1 SNHLY, CDR2 FYNNEI. This CDR3 has 14 residues. CDR3 loop: CASRTGRGTDTQYF.

The chain combines TRBV29-1 with TRBJ2-1; TCRdb returns TRBD1, unconfirmable since there is no DNA. The CDR3 totals 13 residues. Germline-derived CDR1 and CDR2 are SQVTM and ANQGSEA. The CDR3 protein is CSATGTGYNEQFF.